This TCR beta chain derives from a study of blood T cell repertoires in COVID-19. Background on the study: COVID-19 samples from acute and convalescent phases originated in the United States, Italy and Spain. PBMCs, B-cell-depleted T cells, or T cells provided the cDNA or gDNA that made up the material.

Authors' processing steps: Estimates of nucleated cell counts were drawn from the amplification of reference gene primers. Generated by immunoSEQ multiplex PCR, the TCRdb table keeps only in-frame clones and is missing some. V and J calls plus clone size are reproduced from that table; the DNA served to infer D and trimming. The data contain approximately 350,000 clones, about 90% of them singletons. The sample was peripheral blood. The source of this sequence is a young woman who had recovered from COVID-19.

The CDR3 is CAHDVSGSYNEQFF. The CDR3 bases are TGTGCCCACGATGTTAGCGGGAGCTACAATGAGCAGTTCTTC. The chain links TRBV28 to TRBJ2-1; TRBD2 aligns across 9 bases. CDR1 is MDHEN, CDR2 SYDVKM, per germline. The CDR3 contains 14 residues. V gave up 11 bases and J gave up 3 bases; unmatched junction bases: 8.